One sample yielded the 2 T cell receptor beta chains listed below, sequenced in a study of blood T cell repertoires in COVID-19. This table comes from immunoSEQ multiplex PCR, and its TCRdb copy is limited to in-frame clones, with some not included. The sample has around 200,000 clones, roughly 84% seen once. The sequenced sample was peripheral blood. All receptors derive from a woman in her sixties or seventies with COVID-19, enrolled during active disease.

The V gene is TRBV3-1 (or the pseudogene TRBV3-2), the J gene TRBJ1-6, with unresolved D. The CDR3 length is 14 residues. Per the germline V gene, CDR1 is LGHDT and CDR2 is YNNKEL (reference sequence). Trimming shortened V by 1 base and J by 7 bases, and 8 bases separated the two germline ends. The chain's CDR3 is CASSQVGGNSPLHF. CDR3 nucleotides: TGTGCCAGCAGCCAAGTGGGAGGGAATTCACCCCTCCACTTT.

V gene TRBV27 combines with J gene TRBJ2-5; a weak D match, TRBD2 (5 bases). V lost 2 bases and J lost 1, with 11 bases in between. The V gene's germline CDR1 is MNHEY and CDR2 SMNVEV (reference sequence). The CDR3 is 15 amino acids. DNA of the CDR3: TGTGCCAGCAGTTTAGGTCGGGGAAGCCAAGAGACCCAGTACTTC. As protein: CASSLGRGSQETQYF.